This T cell receptor (beta chain) was recovered during a study of T cells after yellow fever vaccination. This clonotype has just a few counts. TCRdb reprocessed the 5' RACE reads via MiXCR and lists one record per CDR3 protein. The sample holds about 630,000 distinct CDR3 sequences, 12% seen once. This CDR3 contains 18 residues. Trimming cost V 0 bases and J 2 bases, with 18 bases left between them. Looked up from germline, CDR1 is SGHAT and CDR2 is FQDESV (reference sequence). The chain employs TRBV11-1 and TRBJ2-3; possible D gene TRBD2, 5 bases. Sample: PBMCs, taken on the day of the yellow fever booster vaccination. This clonotype was obtained from a man between 25 and 39 years old who received the YFV17D yellow fever vaccine. This CDR3 is CASSLASRSGEITDTQYF. CDR3 in DNA: TGTGCCAGCAGCTTAGCGAGTCGAAGCGGAGAGATCACAGATACGCAGTATTTT.